These 21 T cell receptor beta chains were all obtained from the same sample, sequenced in a study of blood T cell repertoires in COVID-19. Generated by immunoSEQ multiplex PCR, the TCRdb table keeps only in-frame clones and is missing some. The table includes 200,000 or so clones, around nine tenths detected once. Sequenced sample: peripheral blood. The receptors originated from a man aged 55 to 69 with COVID-19, enrolled during active disease.

This clone was recorded once. V and J are TRBV2 and TRBJ2-6; 8 nucleotides agree with TRBD2. Germline assignment: CDR1 SNHLY and CDR2 FYNNEI. V trimming: 4 bases; J trimming: 2 bases; junction bases outside the gene matches: 4. This CDR3 region has 16 residues. The chain's CDR3 is CASSAGGGAGANVLTF. The CDR3 DNA sequence: TGTGCCAGCAGTGCCGGGGGGGGCGCTGGGGCCAACGTCCTGACTTTC.

The chain is built from TRBV28 and TRBJ2-7; D uncertain. V shed 6 bases and J shed 1 base, with 10 bases lying between them. CDR1 is MDHEN and CDR2 is SYDVKM in the germline V gene. This CDR3 spans 13 amino acids. The CDR3: CASSPDLSYEQYF. The CDR3 nucleotides read TGTGCCAGCAGCCCCGATCTATCCTACGAGCAGTACTTC.

In DNA, the CDR3 is TGTGCCAGCAGACCAATAGCGGGAGCGGGGGAGACCCAGTACTTC. Its protein product is CASRPIAGAGETQYF. The chain combines TRBV11-2 with TRBJ2-5; 9 nucleotides agree with TRBD2. The trim removed 6 bases at V and 5 bases at J, leaving 10 bases unmatched. The CDR3 has 15 residues. Per the germline V gene, CDR1 is SGHAT and CDR2 is FQNNGV.

The rearrangement uses TRBV5-6 and TRBJ2-6, with D perhaps TRBD2 (6 bases). Germline values: CDR1 SGHDT, CDR2 YYEEEE. The CDR3 runs 15 residues. Trimming removed 6 bases at V and 3 bases at J, with 13 bases between. In DNA form, the CDR3 reads TGTGCCAGCACCCCCCCGGGGGATGGGGCCAACGTCCTGACTTTC. Residues: CASTPPGDGANVLTF. The whole variable domain, filled in from reference TRBV5-6 and TRBJ2-6, reads DAGVTQSPTHLIKTRGQQVTLRCSPKSGHDTVSWYQQALGQGPQFIFQYYEEEERQRGNFPDRFSGHQFPNYSSELNVNALLLGDSALYLCASTPPGDGANVLTFGAGSRLTVL.

The chain employs TRBV9 and TRBJ1-2; D is perhaps TRBD1 (6 bases). V was shortened by 0 bases and J by 5 bases, with 14 bases between the two germline ends. The CDR3 has 15 amino acids. The germline CDR1 and CDR2 sequences are SGDLS and YYNGEE. The DNA of the CDR3 is TGTGCCAGCAGCGTAGGACAGGCCTCGGGGTATGGCTACACCTTC. As protein: CASSVGQASGYGYTF.

The CDR3 is CASSQGGTGFYNEQFF. The CDR3 bases are TGTGCCAGCAGCCAAGGGGGGACAGGGTTCTACAATGAGCAGTTCTTC. The chain joins TRBV14 to TRBJ2-1; 9 nucleotides line up with TRBD1. The junction had 4 bases not matched to a gene; V was cut back by 1 base and J by 3 bases. This CDR3 contains 16 residues. Germline CDR1 reads SGHDN; CDR2 reads FVKESK.

Written as DNA, the CDR3 is TGTGCCAGCAGCCAACAGGTGGGAGAGCGAGAGACCCAGTACTTC. Protein product: CASSQQVGERETQYF. The chain recombines TRBV4-2 with TRBJ2-5, with D perhaps matching TRBD2 (5 bases). The V end was cut by 2 bases, the J end by 4 bases, with 14 bases between. CDR3 size: 15 residues. The germline CDR1 and CDR2 sequences are LGHNA and YNFKEQ.

The rearrangement joins TRBV30 to TRBJ2-7; D possibly corresponds to TRBD2 (6 bases). Germline CDR1 and CDR2: GTSNPN and SVGIG (reference sequence). The CDR3 runs to 14 residues. Trimming took off 3 bases at V and 4 bases at J, with 16 bases between the two ends. The DNA of the CDR3 is TGTGCCTGGAGGAGTCGGGCAGGAGGGTACGAGCAGTACTTC. Translating it yields CAWRSRAGGYEQYF. Combining the CDR3 with reference TRBV30 and TRBJ2-7 gives the whole variable domain SQTIHQWPATLVQPVGSPLSLECTVEGTSNPNLYWYRQAAGRGLQLLFYSVGIGQISSEVPQNLSASRPQDRQFILSSKKLLLSDSGFYLCAWRSRAGGYEQYFGPGTRLTVT.

This chain joins TRBV7-2 and TRBJ2-3; 9 positions agree with TRBD2. The CDR3 length is 16 residues. CDR1 is SGHTA, CDR2 FQGNSA, per germline. Trimming took 2 bases from V and 1 from J; bases not matched to a gene: 4. As DNA, the CDR3 is TGTGCCAGCAGCTTACTAAGGACTAGCGGCACAGATACGCAGTATTTT. It codes for CASSLLRTSGTDTQYF.

J is TRBJ2-1 and V is TRBV9; tentatively, D is TRBD2 (7 bases). CDR3 size: 15 residues. CDR1 is SGDLS and CDR2 is YYNGEE in the germline V gene. V dropped 0 bases and J dropped 5 bases, with 12 bases sitting between them. The CDR3 nucleotides read TGTGCCAGCAGCGTAGTGGCCGGGGGGCACAATGAGCAGTTCTTC. It translates to CASSVVAGGHNEQFF.

The chain employs TRBV19 and TRBJ1-2, with 8 bases fitting TRBD1. CDR3 length equals 16 residues. Germline loops: CDR1 LNHDA, CDR2 SQIVND (reference sequence). The V segment lost 5 bases and the J segment 0 bases; nucleotides outside the gene matches: 8. The CDR3 sequence is CASSPSRDRPNYGYTF. CDR3 bases: TGTGCCAGTAGTCCGTCTCGGGACAGGCCTAACTATGGCTACACCTTC.

The V call is TRBV4-2, the J call TRBJ2-1; TRBD2 might be the D (5 bases). V lost 4 bases and J lost 6, with 19 bases in between. The CDR3 covers 16 residues. The V gene's germline CDR1 is LGHNA and CDR2 YNFKEQ. The CDR3 spells CASSRTTGERSNEQFF. The DNA of the CDR3 is TGTGCCAGCAGCCGAACGACCGGGGAAAGGAGCAATGAGCAGTTCTTC.

V gene TRBV5-1 combines with J gene TRBJ1-2, with no clear D. The CDR3 spans 12 residues. Trimming took 2 bases from V and 7 from J, leaving 9 bases between them. The germline V gene has CDR1 SGHRS and CDR2 YFSETQ. CDR3 nucleotides: TGCGCCAGCAGCTTCGATACTAGTGGCTACACCTTC. Its translation is CASSFDTSGYTF.

The chain employs TRBV5-1 and TRBJ2-2, with no clear D. The CDR3 length is 15 residues. Per the germline V gene, CDR1 is SGHRS and CDR2 is YFSETQ. V lost 6 bases to trimming and J lost 0 bases, with 12 bases between them. The CDR3 sequence is CASTPAPTNTGELFF. The CDR3 DNA follows: TGCGCCAGCACTCCAGCGCCCACGAACACCGGGGAGCTGTTTTTT.

The table lists this clone with a few counts. The rearrangement uses TRBV18 and TRBJ2-7; D not resolved. The germline V and J ends were trimmed by 6 bases and 2 bases, with 5 bases remaining between them. Germline V CDR1 and CDR2: KGHSH, LQKENI. The CDR3 is 11 residues long. As DNA, the CDR3 is TGTGCCAGCTCTCGAGCCTACGAGCAGTACTTC. Translated, it gives CASSRAYEQYF.

The V and J genes are TRBV24-1 and TRBJ1-1; the match to TRBD1 covers 8 bases. Germline V gives CDR1 KGHDR, CDR2 SFDVKD. With V trimmed by 7 bases and J by 3 bases, 6 bases remained unmatched. The CDR3 contains 14 residues. Here the CDR3 DNA reads TGTGCCACCAGCCCAGGGACAGGAGACACTGAAGCTTTCTTT. Encoded protein: CATSPGTGDTEAFF.

This clone was counted a single time. This rearrangement joins TRBV19 to TRBJ2-3; 7 nucleotides match TRBD2. Germline CDR1 is LNHDA and CDR2 is SQIVND (reference sequence). Losses at the gene ends were 6 bases for V and 2 bases for J; bases not matched to a gene: 8. This CDR3 spans 15 amino acids. CDR3 sequence: CASSSIAGNTDTQYF. The CDR3 DNA follows: TGTGCCAGTAGCTCGATAGCGGGTAACACAGATACGCAGTATTTT.

V and J are TRBV13 and TRBJ2-7; D unclear. CDR1 is PRHDT and CDR2 is FYEKMQ in the germline V gene (reference sequence). The V end was cut by 5 bases, the J end by 2 bases, with 13 bases between. The CDR3 has 14 amino acids. The CDR3 DNA sequence: TGTGCCAGCAGCCGACACGGAAGTACCTACGAGCAGTACTTC. Encoded protein: CASSRHGSTYEQYF.

The chain carries TRBV19 and TRBJ1-1; TRBD1 matches at 11 bases. Unmatched junction bases numbered 2, after V lost 2 bases and J lost 6 bases. The CDR3 contains 14 residues. Germline V gives CDR1 LNHDA, CDR2 SQIVND (reference sequence). CDR3 in amino acids: CASSITGQGAEAFF. The DNA of the CDR3 is TGTGCCAGTAGTATAACGGGACAGGGGGCTGAAGCTTTCTTT. Supplemented by reference TRBV19 and TRBJ1-1, the full variable domain reads DGGITQSPKYLFRKEGQNVTLSCEQNLNHDAMYWYRQDPGQGLRLIYYSQIVNDFQKGDIAEGYSVSREKKESFPLTVTSAQKNPTAFYLCASSITGQGAEAFFGQGTRLTVV.

The rearrangement links TRBV18 to TRBJ2-1; 10 nucleotides agree with TRBD2. Germline V gives CDR1 KGHSH, CDR2 LQKENI. The trim removed 3 bases at V and 6 bases at J, leaving 5 bases unmatched. This CDR3 comprises 15 residues. The CDR3 DNA is TGTGCCAGCTCACCTCTAGCGGGAGCAATCAATGAGCAGTTCTTC. Amino acid sequence: CASSPLAGAINEQFF.

The chain joins TRBV19 to TRBJ1-6, with D perhaps TRBD1 (6 bases). Germline V gene sequence: CDR1 LNHDA, CDR2 SQIVND (reference sequence). There are 13 residues in the CDR3. The V end was cut by 0 bases, the J end by 16 bases, with 13 bases between. The CDR3 reads CASSIEGSTGLHF. CDR3 coding DNA: TGTGCCAGTAGTATAGAGGGGTCGACAGGACTCCACTTT.